Shown below are 7 T cell receptor beta chains from a single sample sequenced in a study of memory CD4+ T cells and cytomegalovirus serostatus. Libraries were prepared by immunoSEQ multiplex PCR; TCRdb keeps only in-frame clonotypes and omits some of them. The sample records under 40,000 clones, around 80% being singletons. The sort gate was single viable CD3+CD4+CD8-CD45RO+ cells for memory CD4+ T cells. The sequenced sample was memory CD4+ T cells from blood. These TCRs come from an adult in good health and CMV-seropositive.

The rearrangement joins TRBV7-2 to TRBJ2-7, with D maybe TRBD2 (5 bases). CDR3 length: 15 amino acids. V was pared by 5 bases and J by 0 bases, with 14 bases between. The germline V gene encodes CDR1 SGHTA and CDR2 FQGNSA. CDR3 sequence (DNA): TGTGCCAGCAGCCCGACTACTATGAGCTCCTACGAGCAGTACTTC. Translated: CASSPTTMSSYEQYF. Using reference TRBV7-2 and TRBJ2-7 for the parts outside the CDR3, the full variable domain is GAGVSQSPSNKVTEKGKDVELRCDPISGHTALYWYRQSLGQGLEFLIYFQGNSAPDKSGLPSDRFSAERTGGSVSTLTIQRTQQEDSAVYLCASSPTTMSSYEQYFGPGTRLTVT.

The chain couples TRBV5-6 to TRBJ1-2, with 7 nucleotides matching TRBD1. There are 15 residues in the CDR3. Unmatched junction bases numbered 10, after V lost 4 bases and J lost 4 bases. The V gene's germline CDR1 is SGHDT and CDR2 YYEEEE. CDR3 coding DNA: TGTGCCAGCAGCCTAGGGGGCGCCGGGGGCTATGGCTACACCTTC. This encodes CASSLGGAGGYGYTF.

The genes are TRBV6-5 and TRBJ1-5; D ambiguous. Germline values: CDR1 MNHEY, CDR2 SVGAGI. Trimming removed 8 bases at V and 7 bases at J, with 12 bases between. The CDR3 consists of 12 residues. CDR3 in amino acids: CASGLRRQPQHF. The CDR3 DNA follows: TGTGCCAGCGGGTTGAGGAGGCAGCCCCAGCATTTT.

This clone was recorded once. The chain combines TRBV27 with TRBJ1-5; D remains unclear. Deletions cut 6 bases from V and 2 bases from J, with 5 bases between. Germline V lookup: CDR1 MNHEY, CDR2 SMNVEV (reference sequence). The CDR3 has 12 amino acids. The CDR3 spells CASRNRNQPQHF. CDR3 nucleotides: TGTGCCAGCAGAAATCGCAATCAGCCCCAGCATTTT.

The chain links TRBV14 to TRBJ1-2; 8 bases match TRBD1. The ends lost 3 bases at V and 4 bases at J; junction bases unmatched: 4. CDR1 and CDR2 (germline): SGHDN, FVKESK. CDR3 length: 14 residues. The CDR3 region has the DNA TGTGCCAGCAGCCAGACGGACAGGGCCTATGGCTACACCTTC. Translating it yields CASSQTDRAYGYTF. Complete variable domain (other parts from reference TRBV14 and TRBJ1-2): EAGVTQFPSHSVIEKGQTVTLRCDPISGHDNLYWYRRVMGKEIKFLLHFVKESKQDESGMPNNRFLAERTGGTYSTLKVQPAELEDSGVYFCASSQTDRAYGYTFGSGTRLTVV.

V is TRBV18 and J is TRBJ1-5; D is undetermined. The CDR3 loop spans 13 amino acids. Trimming shortened V by 3 bases and J by 10 bases, and 13 bases separated the two germline ends. Germline V gene sequence: CDR1 KGHSH, CDR2 LQKENI. CDR3 coding DNA: TGTGCCAGCTCACCTGGCCCATTCGACCCCCAGCATTTT. It specifies CASSPGPFDPQHF.

This clone was detected only a few times. The chain couples TRBV19 to TRBJ1-5, with no clear D. Per the germline V gene, CDR1 is LNHDA and CDR2 is SQIVND (reference sequence). V gave up 6 bases and J gave up 0 bases, with 15 bases separating them. The CDR3 runs to 16 residues. The CDR3 DNA is TGTGCCAGTAGGATGGACGGAATTTATAGCAATCAGCCCCAGCATTTT. This sequence encodes CASRMDGIYSNQPQHF.